The 15 T cell receptor beta chains listed next were all sequenced from one sample in a study of T cell changes during pregnancy in multiple sclerosis. Data came from immunoSEQ multiplex PCR; TCRdb stores just in-frame clones and leaves some out. The data contain around 51,000 clones, approximately 94% of them singletons. The sample in question was CD4+ T cells from peripheral blood mononuclear cells, obtained in the second trimester of pregnancy. These receptors were taken from a female donor with multiple sclerosis, enrolled in a pregnancy study.

This rearrangement joins TRBV7-6 to TRBJ1-3, with unresolved D. The CDR3 contains 14 residues. Germline CDR1 and CDR2: SGHVS and FNYEAQ. Trimming pared 4 bases from V and 0 bases from J, leaving 7 bases between. CDR3 sequence: CASSSRLSGNTIYF. In DNA, the CDR3 is TGTGCCAGCAGCTCCAGGCTCTCTGGAAACACCATATATTTT.

This chain connects TRBV5-5 to TRBJ2-7; 9 bases agree with TRBD1. V gave up 0 bases and J gave up 2 bases; unmatched junction bases: 6. Germline V gene sequence: CDR1 SGHKS, CDR2 YYEKEE (reference sequence). This CDR3 has 16 amino acids. The CDR3, as DNA: TGTGCCAGCAGCTTGGGGGCGGGACAGGGAGCCTACGAGCAGTACTTC. This sequence encodes CASSLGAGQGAYEQYF.

CDR3 in amino acids: CASLISGQGSSPLHF. The CDR3 region has the DNA TGTGCCAGCCTCATTTCGGGACAGGGAAGTTCACCCCTCCACTTT. The chain has TRBV2 and TRBJ1-6; 9 bases fit TRBD1. J was trimmed by 9 bases and V by 8 bases; bases with no gene match: 11. The germline CDR1 and CDR2 sequences are SNHLY and FYNNEI. The CDR3 totals 15 residues. Together with reference TRBV2 and TRBJ1-6, the CDR3 gives the full variable domain: EPEVTQTPSHQVTQMGQEVILRCVPISNHLYFYWYRQILGQKVEFLVSFYNNEISEKSEIFDDQFSVERPDGSNFTLKIRSTKLEDSAMYFCASLISGQGSSPLHFGNGTRLTVT.

This clone turned up a few times. The J gene is TRBJ1-1, the V gene TRBV7-2, with a tentative D call TRBD1 (6 bases). The V gene lost 5 bases and the J gene lost 5 bases, with 6 bases spanning the gap. The CDR3 is made up of 11 amino acids. The germline V gene encodes CDR1 SGHTA and CDR2 FQGNSA. CDR3 loop: CASSGQTEAFF. CDR3 sequence (DNA): TGTGCCAGCAGCGGACAGACTGAAGCTTTCTTT.

The genes are TRBV5-1 and TRBJ2-1; a possible D gene is TRBD1 (5 bases). Germline CDR1 reads SGHRS; CDR2 reads YFSETQ. V was shortened by 3 bases and J by 8 bases, with 21 bases between the two germline ends. This CDR3 has 16 residues. In DNA form, the CDR3 reads TGCGCCAGCAGCTCGGTACCAGGAACCTTAGGGGATGAGCAGTTCTTC. This codes for CASSSVPGTLGDEQFF.

J is TRBJ2-2 and V is TRBV7-3, with TRBD1 identical over 10 bases. The CDR3 sequence is 15 residues long. V shed 3 bases, J shed 5 bases, and the junction held 3 bases outside the gene matches. The germline gives CDR1 SGHTA, CDR2 FQGTGA. CDR3 in DNA: TGTGCCAGCAGCTTGACAGGGGGCAAAACCGGGGAGCTGTTTTTT. It yields the protein CASSLTGGKTGELFF.

The V and J genes are TRBV5-1 and TRBJ1-2, with 7 nucleotides matching TRBD1. Germline CDR1 reads SGHRS; CDR2 reads YFSETQ. Trimming cost V 2 bases and J 3 bases; bases outside gene matches: 4. The CDR3 spans 14 residues. The chain's CDR3 is CASSLQGSDYGYTF. CDR3 in DNA: TGCGCCAGCAGCTTACAGGGGTCGGACTATGGCTACACCTTC.

The chain has TRBV9 and TRBJ2-3; TRBD2 matches at 10 bases. The junction had 10 bases not matched to a gene; V was cut back by 3 bases and J by 0 bases. The CDR3 runs to 18 residues. From germline, CDR1 is SGDLS and CDR2 YYNGEE. This CDR3 reads CASSEYGLAVSSTDTQYF. The CDR3, as DNA: TGTGCCAGCAGCGAGTATGGACTAGCGGTTTCTAGCACAGATACGCAGTATTTT.

CDR3 nucleotide sequence: TGTGCCAGCTCACCGACGTTAGGGGGCAATGAGCAGTTCTTC. Translating gives CASSPTLGGNEQFF. The rearrangement links TRBV18 to TRBJ2-1, with D possibly TRBD1 on 6 matching bases. Germline assignment: CDR1 KGHSH and CDR2 LQKENI. The length of the CDR3 is 14 residues. Trimming cost V 3 bases and J 6 bases, with 12 bases left between them.

The chain uses TRBV5-1 and TRBJ2-3; TRBD2 agrees at 14 bases. The V segment lost 4 bases and the J segment 0 bases; nucleotides outside the gene matches: 7. The CDR3 covers 18 residues. CDR1 SGHRS and CDR2 YFSETQ come from the germline V gene. In nucleotides, the CDR3 is TGCGCCAGCAGCCACCGGACTAGCGGGGGGCCTAGCACAGATACGCAGTATTTT. It encodes CASSHRTSGGPSTDTQYF.

Of note for this clone: Within the sample, other DNA sequences also encode this same CDR3. This CDR3 reads CASSPDRVGGYTF. In DNA, the CDR3 is TGCGCCAGCAGCCCCGACAGGGTCGGTGGCTACACCTTC. The rearrangement links TRBV4-3 to TRBJ1-2; 7 nucleotides align to TRBD1. There are 13 residues in the CDR3. The germline gives CDR1 LGHNA, CDR2 YSLEER. The V gene end was trimmed by 4 bases and the J gene end by 7 bases; junction bases not matched to a gene: 6.

The CDR3 loop is CASSKGSGGKPQHF. CDR3 DNA: TGTGCCAGCAGCAAAGGAAGTGGCGGTAAGCCCCAGCATTTT. The V call is TRBV21-1, the J call TRBJ1-5. TRBV21-1 is a pseudogene segment. This CDR3 region has 14 residues.

This sequence joins TRBV7-2 and TRBJ1-6; weak D call: TRBD1 (6 bases). CDR1 SGHTA and CDR2 FQGNSA come from the germline V gene. V lost 6 bases to trimming and J lost 7 bases, with 19 bases between them. CDR3 length: 16 amino acids. The CDR3 DNA reads as TGTGCCAGCAGACCCATCACAGGGATTGTCAATTCACCCCTCCACTTT. Translated, it gives CASRPITGIVNSPLHF.

V and J are TRBV19 and TRBJ1-2, with TRBD1 matching 8 bases. The CDR3 spans 14 residues. Germline V gene data show CDR1 as LNHDA and CDR2 as SQIVND (reference sequence). V shed 1 base, J shed 7 bases, and the junction held 5 bases outside the gene matches. The CDR3 DNA follows: TGTGCCAGTAGTATAGGGCAGGGGGCGATTGGCTACACCTTC. Its protein product is CASSIGQGAIGYTF.

The rearrangement joins TRBV5-4 to TRBJ2-2, with a weak D call TRBD2 (7 bases). Germline CDR1 and CDR2: SGHNT and YYREEE (reference sequence). This CDR3 spans 15 amino acids. Trimming cost V 4 bases and J 5 bases, with 15 bases left between them. CDR3: CASSVPGGDTGELFF. CDR3 nucleotide sequence: TGTGCCAGCAGCGTCCCGGGGGGCGATACCGGGGAGCTGTTTTTT.